Below are 29 T cell receptor beta chains sequenced from a single sample in a study of T cell responses to AZD1222 COVID-19 vaccine. Sequencing used immunoSEQ multiplex PCR; TCRdb keeps in-frame clones, though not all of them. Of 55,000 to 65,000 clones listed, 80% to 90% are singletons. The source material was peripheral blood, sampled on day 0 of AZD1222 vaccination. Source of these receptors: an adult in good health.

J is TRBJ1-3 and V is TRBV2, with unresolved D. The CDR3 is 12 residues long. CDR1 is SNHLY and CDR2 is FYNNEI in the germline V gene. V was cut by 7 bases and J by 2 bases, with 6 bases left in between. The DNA for the CDR3 is TGTGCCAGCATAAATACTGGAAACACCATATATTTT. It yields the protein CASINTGNTIYF.

This chain links TRBV7-2 with TRBJ2-7; 8 positions match TRBD1. V lost 4 bases to trimming and J lost 2 bases; unmatched junction nucleotides: 4. CDR1 SGHTA and CDR2 FQGNSA come from the germline V gene. The CDR3 runs 14 residues. This chain's CDR3 is CASSSGQGPYEQYF. CDR3 bases: TGTGCCAGCAGCTCCGGACAGGGCCCCTACGAGCAGTACTTC.

This chain links TRBV15 with TRBJ2-2; a weak D match, TRBD2 (6 bases). Looked up from germline, CDR1 is LNHNV and CDR2 is YYDKDF (reference sequence). The CDR3 consists of 15 residues. The ends were cut back, 4 bases at V and 4 bases at J, with 13 bases in the middle. The CDR3 spells CATSKERVLTGELFF. CDR3 in DNA: TGTGCCACCAGCAAAGAGCGGGTCCTCACCGGGGAGCTGTTTTTT.

The rearrangement links TRBV6-5 to TRBJ1-4, with 7 nucleotides matching TRBD1. The J segment lost 7 bases and the V segment lost 6 bases, leaving 8 bases of the junction unmatched. The germline CDR1 and CDR2 sequences are MNHEY and SVGAGI. The CDR3 loop spans 14 amino acids. DNA of the CDR3: TGTGCCAGCAGGCCCGACAGGGAGAGTGAAAAACTGTTTTTT. It yields the protein CASRPDRESEKLFF.

The chain links TRBV19 to TRBJ1-2, with a possible D match to TRBD1 (6 bases). V lost 3 bases and J 0 bases, leaving 14 bases between the germline ends. Germline V lookup: CDR1 LNHDA, CDR2 SQIVND (reference sequence). CDR3 size: 16 residues. CDR3 in amino acids: CASSMGHSIANYGYTF. In nucleotides, the CDR3 is TGTGCCAGTAGTATGGGACATTCGATCGCTAACTATGGCTACACCTTC.

The V gene is TRBV7-2, the J gene TRBJ2-2; 15 nucleotides line up with TRBD2. The CDR3 runs to 16 residues. In germline, CDR1 is SGHTA, CDR2 FQGNSA. Unmatched junction bases numbered 4, after V lost 6 bases and J lost 5 bases. The chain's CDR3 is CASRTGTSGGTGELFF. CDR3 DNA: TGTGCCAGCAGAACCGGGACTAGCGGGGGGACCGGGGAGCTGTTTTTT.

The chain uses TRBV30 and TRBJ1-4, with D hard to call. The germline V and J ends were trimmed by 2 bases and 8 bases, with 15 bases remaining between them. This CDR3 comprises 14 residues. Germline V lookup: CDR1 GTSNPN, CDR2 SVGIG (reference sequence). The chain's CDR3 is CAWSRRDLREKLFF. Written as DNA, the CDR3 is TGTGCCTGGAGTAGGAGGGATCTTCGAGAAAAACTGTTTTTT.

The gene calls are TRBV19 and TRBJ1-1; 8 bases map to TRBD1. The germline V gene has CDR1 LNHDA and CDR2 SQIVND (reference sequence). V was pared by 10 bases and J by 1 base, with 5 bases of the junction left unmatched. The CDR3 contains 13 residues. The CDR3 region is CATGTGQNTEAFF. CDR3 nucleotides: TGTGCCACCGGGACAGGCCAGAACACTGAAGCTTTCTTT.

The chain is built from TRBV4-1 and TRBJ1-5, with no clear D. Germline V gene data show CDR1 as MGHRA and CDR2 as YSYEKL. The CDR3 is 13 residues long. V lost 1 base to trimming and J lost 7 bases, with 8 bases between them. The CDR3 bases are TGCGCCAGCAGCCAAGGACTAGGGCAGCCCCAGCATTTT. It is translated as CASSQGLGQPQHF.

The rearrangement joins TRBV28 to TRBJ1-1, with D unresolved. Trimming stripped 3 bases from V and 8 bases from J, with 10 bases between. Germline-derived CDR1 and CDR2 are MDHEN and SYDVKM. The CDR3 contains 12 residues. CDR3 sequence: CASSLLTSEAFF. DNA of the CDR3: TGTGCCAGCAGTTTGTTGACATCGGAAGCTTTCTTT.

The chain has TRBV19 and TRBJ1-2; D might be TRBD1 (6 bases). The CDR3 covers 15 residues. Looked up from germline, CDR1 is LNHDA and CDR2 is SQIVND (reference sequence). Deletions cut 0 bases from V and 4 bases from J, with 12 bases between. The CDR3 nucleotides read TGTGCCAGTAGTATAGATCCTGGACAGAGCTATGGCTACACCTTC. This translates into CASSIDPGQSYGYTF.

This clone was detected once. The V call is TRBV4-2, the J call TRBJ2-3, with a tentative D call TRBD2 (5 bases). Germline-derived CDR1 and CDR2 are LGHNA and YNFKEQ. Trimming took off 0 bases at V and 0 bases at J, with 16 bases between the two ends. The CDR3 spans 18 residues. CDR3 sequence reads: CASSQENVGRVSTDTQYF. DNA of the CDR3: TGTGCCAGCAGCCAAGAAAACGTGGGGAGAGTTAGCACAGATACGCAGTATTTT.

V and J are TRBV4-1 and TRBJ2-3; D possibly corresponds to TRBD1 (5 bases). The V end lost 1 base, the J end lost 3 bases, and 8 bases lay between the germline ends. This CDR3 spans 14 amino acids. The V gene's germline CDR1 is MGHRA and CDR2 YSYEKL. CDR3 sequence: CASSQVKGTDTQYF. CDR3 nucleotides: TGCGCCAGCAGCCAAGTGAAGGGGACAGATACGCAGTATTTT.

The chain is built from TRBV5-1 and TRBJ1-1; 7 bases line up with TRBD1. With V trimmed by 7 bases and J by 8 bases, 11 bases remained unmatched. The CDR3 extends over 13 amino acids. Germline lookup yields CDR1 SGHRS and CDR2 YFSETQ. The CDR3 spells CASCATGEGEAFF. The CDR3 nucleotides read TGCGCCAGCTGTGCTACAGGGGAAGGCGAAGCTTTCTTT.

This clone was counted between two and nine times. CDR3 in DNA: TGTGCCAGCAGCCTCGCAGGGGGAAATGGCTACACCTTC. Residues: CASSLAGGNGYTF. This chain joins TRBV5-4 and TRBJ1-2, with 7 bases lining up with TRBD1. CDR1 and CDR2 from the germline V gene are SGHNT and YYREEE (reference sequence). The junction had 6 bases not matched to a gene; V was cut back by 4 bases and J by 6 bases. CDR3 length: 13 residues.

V gene TRBV6-1 combines with J gene TRBJ2-2, with 9 bases aligning to TRBD2. Trimming at V came to 2 bases and at J to 5 bases, leaving 3 bases not matched to a gene. The CDR3 runs to 15 residues. Germline CDR1 and CDR2: MNHNS and SASEGT. The CDR3 loop reads CASSEIAGETGELFF. The CDR3 nucleotides are TGTGCCAGCAGTGAAATAGCGGGGGAGACCGGGGAGCTGTTTTTT.

This clone was seen once. The rearrangement joins TRBV29-1 to TRBJ2-1, with 9 bases identical to TRBD1. There are 15 residues in the CDR3. V lost 7 bases and J lost 11; bases outside the gene matches: 18. Germline V gene sequence: CDR1 SQVTM, CDR2 ANQGSEA. The CDR3: CSAETGGGSAGQQFF. CDR3 nucleotide sequence: TGCAGCGCAGAAACAGGGGGCGGGTCCGCGGGTCAGCAGTTCTTC.

The chain employs TRBV6-5 and TRBJ1-5, with 7 bases lining up with TRBD1. The length of the CDR3 is 14 residues. Trimming took 6 bases from V and 7 from J; bases not matched to a gene: 9. CDR1 and CDR2 (germline): MNHEY, SVGAGI. Here the CDR3 DNA reads TGTGCCAGCAGAGGCCTCCAGGGGGACCAGCCCCAGCATTTT. Its translation is CASRGLQGDQPQHF.

This chain joins TRBV7-9 and TRBJ1-1, with 8 bases identical to TRBD1. CDR1 is SEHNR and CDR2 is FQNEAQ in the germline V gene (reference sequence). This CDR3 has 12 residues. Trimming at V came to 6 bases and at J to 11 bases, leaving 8 bases not matched to a gene. CDR3 in amino acids: CASRGDRGGAFF. DNA for the CDR3: TGTGCCAGCAGAGGCGACAGGGGAGGGGCTTTCTTT.

In DNA form, the CDR3 reads TGTGCCAGCAGTTACTCGAGACAGTTGAACACTGAAGCTTTCTTT. Residues: CASSYSRQLNTEAFF. The chain is built from TRBV6-6 and TRBJ1-1, with D possibly matching TRBD1 (5 bases). The CDR3 runs 15 residues. Trimming cost V 0 bases and J 0 bases, with 8 bases left between them. CDR1 is MNHNY, CDR2 SVGAGI, per germline (reference sequence).

The chain links TRBV11-2 to TRBJ2-7; 8 positions match TRBD1. CDR3 length equals 14 residues. V lost 4 bases and J lost 0; bases outside the gene matches: 2. Germline V CDR1 and CDR2: SGHAT, FQNNGV. This CDR3 is CASSSGQGSYEQYF. The DNA for the CDR3 is TGTGCCAGCAGCTCTGGACAGGGCTCCTACGAGCAGTACTTC.

The rearrangement joins TRBV5-4 to TRBJ2-7; TRBD1 or TRBD2 may be the D gene (6 bases each). The CDR3 spans 15 residues. V was pared by 4 bases and J by 2 bases, with 16 bases between. Per the germline V gene, CDR1 is SGHNT and CDR2 is YYREEE (reference sequence). In DNA, the CDR3 is TGTGCCAGCAGCCCTCAGGGGACTCTTCCCTACGAGCAGTACTTC. Translation: CASSPQGTLPYEQYF.

V usage is TRBV7-6 and J usage is TRBJ2-3; D tentatively reads TRBD1 or TRBD2 (5 bases each). V was clipped by 6 bases and J by 1 base, with 14 bases between them. Germline lookup yields CDR1 SGHVS and CDR2 FNYEAQ. The length of the CDR3 is 15 residues. The CDR3 is CASRFSGRGTDTQYF. The CDR3 bases are TGTGCCAGCAGATTCTCGGGACGGGGCACAGATACGCAGTATTTT.

The gene calls are TRBV5-5 and TRBJ2-4, with 9 nucleotides matching TRBD2. Per germline, CDR1 SGHKS and CDR2 YYEKEE (reference sequence). Germline trimming cut 4 bases from V and 3 bases from J; bases unmatched to any gene: 20. This CDR3 is 20 amino acids long. The CDR3 loop is CASSTKSGGQQGTFKNIQYF. CDR3 nucleotides: TGTGCCAGCAGCACGAAGAGCGGGGGGCAACAAGGTACATTCAAAAACATTCAGTACTTC.

The rearrangement joins TRBV28 to TRBJ2-5; TRBD1 matches 7 bases. J gave up 1 base and V 1 base, and 9 bases lay outside the gene matches. CDR3 length equals 17 residues. Germline assignment: CDR1 MDHEN and CDR2 SYDVKM. The CDR3 reads CASSLSIGTAFQETQYF. In DNA, the CDR3 is TGTGCCAGCAGTTTATCTATTGGGACAGCCTTCCAAGAGACCCAGTACTTC.

The CDR3 is CASSPAGQGGPDTQYF. CDR3 nucleotides: TGTGCCAGCTCACCAGCCGGACAGGGAGGCCCAGATACGCAGTATTTT. The chain recombines TRBV18 with TRBJ2-3, with 8 bases identical to TRBD1. V gave up 2 bases and J gave up 4 bases; unmatched junction bases: 8. This CDR3 is 16 amino acids long. Germline V gives CDR1 KGHSH, CDR2 LQKENI.

The chain combines TRBV10-3 with TRBJ2-2, with D unclear. CDR1 and CDR2 from the germline V gene are ENHRY and SYGVKD. The CDR3 is made up of 12 amino acids. Trimming took 9 bases from V and 4 from J, leaving 9 bases between them. The CDR3 nucleotides read TGTGCCATAAGTCCGCCCACCGGGGAGCTGTTTTTT. Residues: CAISPPTGELFF.

The chain is built from TRBV6-2 or TRBV6-3 and TRBJ2-3; 12 bases align to TRBD2. Germline CDR1 reads MNHEY; CDR2 reads SVGEGT. The CDR3 spans 17 residues. Trimming took 2 bases from V and 2 from J; bases not matched to a gene: 5. The CDR3 coding sequence is TGTGCCAGCAGTTACGACGGACTAGCGGGAAACACAGATACGCAGTATTTT. Protein product: CASSYDGLAGNTDTQYF.

Notes on this clone: The same CDR3 is also encoded by other DNA sequences in this sample. This sequence joins TRBV28 and TRBJ2-1; D possibly corresponds to TRBD1 (6 bases). V shed 9 bases and J shed 0 bases, with 12 bases lying between them. Germline values: CDR1 MDHEN, CDR2 SYDVKM. The CDR3 contains 14 residues. As DNA, the CDR3 is TGTGCCAGTTGCATGGACAGCTCCTACAATGAGCAGTTCTTC. It specifies CASCMDSSYNEQFF.